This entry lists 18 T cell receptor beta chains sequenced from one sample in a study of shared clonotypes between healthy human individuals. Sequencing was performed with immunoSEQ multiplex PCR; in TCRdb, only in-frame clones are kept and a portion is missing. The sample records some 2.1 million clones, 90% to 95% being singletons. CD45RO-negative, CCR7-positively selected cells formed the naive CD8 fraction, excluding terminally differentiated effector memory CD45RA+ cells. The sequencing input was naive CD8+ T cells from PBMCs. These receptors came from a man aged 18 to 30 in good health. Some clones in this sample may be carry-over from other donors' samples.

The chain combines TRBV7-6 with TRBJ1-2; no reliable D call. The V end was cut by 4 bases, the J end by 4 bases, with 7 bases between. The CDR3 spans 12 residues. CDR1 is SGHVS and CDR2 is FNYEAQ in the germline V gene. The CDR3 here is CASSSDGYGYTF. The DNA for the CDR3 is TGTGCCAGCAGCTCAGACGGCTATGGCTACACCTTC. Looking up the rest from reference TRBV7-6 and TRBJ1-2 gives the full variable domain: GAGVSQSPRYKVTKRGQDVALRCDPISGHVSLYWYRQALGQGPEFLTYFNYEAQQDKSGLPNDRFSAERPEGSISTLTIQRTEQRDSAMYRCASSSDGYGYTFGSGTRLTVV.

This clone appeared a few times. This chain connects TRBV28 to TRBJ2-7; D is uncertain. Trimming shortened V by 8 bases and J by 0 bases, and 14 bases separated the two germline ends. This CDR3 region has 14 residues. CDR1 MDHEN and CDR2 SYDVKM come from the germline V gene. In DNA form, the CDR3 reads TGTGCCAGCTCCCAGGTAGCTGACTCCTACGAGCAGTACTTC. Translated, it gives CASSQVADSYEQYF.

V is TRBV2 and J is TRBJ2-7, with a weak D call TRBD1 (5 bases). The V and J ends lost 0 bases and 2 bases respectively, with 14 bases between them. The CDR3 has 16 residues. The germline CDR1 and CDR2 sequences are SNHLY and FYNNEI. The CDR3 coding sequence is TGTGCCAGCAGTGAAGCGGCCAAAGACAGAACCTACGAGCAGTACTTC. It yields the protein CASSEAAKDRTYEQYF.

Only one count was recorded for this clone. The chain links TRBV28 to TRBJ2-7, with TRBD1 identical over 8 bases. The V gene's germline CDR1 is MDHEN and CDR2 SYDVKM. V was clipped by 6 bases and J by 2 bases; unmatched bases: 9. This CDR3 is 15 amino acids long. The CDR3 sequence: CASRSDRAGTYEQYF. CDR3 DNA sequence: TGTGCCAGCAGGTCGGACAGGGCGGGAACCTACGAGCAGTACTTC. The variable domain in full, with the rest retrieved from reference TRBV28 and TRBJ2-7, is DVKVTQSSRYLVKRTGEKVFLECVQDMDHENMFWYRQDPGLGLRLIYFSYDVKMKEKGDIPEGYSVSREKKERFSLILESASTNQTSMYLCASRSDRAGTYEQYFGPGTRLTVT.

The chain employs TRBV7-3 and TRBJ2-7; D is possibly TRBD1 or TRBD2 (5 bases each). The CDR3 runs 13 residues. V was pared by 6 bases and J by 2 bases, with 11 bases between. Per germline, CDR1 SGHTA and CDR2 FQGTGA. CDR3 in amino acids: CASSIGATYEQYF. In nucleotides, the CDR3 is TGTGCCAGCAGTATCGGGGCAACCTACGAGCAGTACTTC.

CDR3 nucleotide sequence: TGTGCCAGCGGGGAATATAGCAATCAGCCCCAGCATTTT. Its translation is CASGEYSNQPQHF. This chain uses TRBV6-1 with TRBJ1-5; D unclear. The ends were cut back, 8 bases at V and 0 bases at J, with 8 bases in the middle. The germline CDR1 and CDR2 sequences are MNHNS and SASEGT. This CDR3 is 13 amino acids long.

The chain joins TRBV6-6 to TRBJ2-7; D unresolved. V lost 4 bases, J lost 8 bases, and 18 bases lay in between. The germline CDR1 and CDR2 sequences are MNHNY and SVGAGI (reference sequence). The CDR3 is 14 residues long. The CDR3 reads CASSSQVSLNKQYF. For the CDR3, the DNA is TGTGCCAGCAGTTCCCAGGTTTCACTTAATAAGCAGTACTTC.

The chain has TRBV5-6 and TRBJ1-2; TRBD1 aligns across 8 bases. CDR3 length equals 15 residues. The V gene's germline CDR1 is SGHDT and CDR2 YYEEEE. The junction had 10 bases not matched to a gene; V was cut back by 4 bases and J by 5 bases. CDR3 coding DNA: TGTGCCAGCAGCCCGGGGCCAGGGGGCAGTTATGGCTACACCTTC. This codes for CASSPGPGGSYGYTF.

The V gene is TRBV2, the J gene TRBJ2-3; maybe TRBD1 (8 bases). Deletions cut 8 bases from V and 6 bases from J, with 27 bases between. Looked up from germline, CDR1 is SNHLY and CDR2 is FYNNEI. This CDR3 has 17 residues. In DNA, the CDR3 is TGTGCCAGCGGTTACCCAGCCGGGGGGCAGGGGGCGGATACGCAGTATTTT. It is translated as CASGYPAGGQGADTQYF. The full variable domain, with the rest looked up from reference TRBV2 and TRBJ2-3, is EPEVTQTPSHQVTQMGQEVILRCVPISNHLYFYWYRQILGQKVEFLVSFYNNEISEKSEIFDDQFSVERPDGSNFTLKIRSTKLEDSAMYFCASGYPAGGQGADTQYFGPGTRLTVL.

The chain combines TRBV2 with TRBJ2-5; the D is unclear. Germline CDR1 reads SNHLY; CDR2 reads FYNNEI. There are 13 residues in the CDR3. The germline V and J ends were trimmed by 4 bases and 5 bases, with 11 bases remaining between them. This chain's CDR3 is CASSVPYRETQYF. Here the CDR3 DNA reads TGTGCCAGCAGTGTGCCTTACCGTGAGACCCAGTACTTC.

For the CDR3, the DNA is TGCGCCAGCAGCTTGGAATCCGGGACAGCCGTTAGGTACGAGCAGTACTTC. Encoded protein: CASSLESGTAVRYEQYF. The rearrangement links TRBV5-1 to TRBJ2-7; 7 nucleotides agree with TRBD1. The germline V gene encodes CDR1 SGHRS and CDR2 YFSETQ. J was trimmed by 4 bases and V by 0 bases; bases with no gene match: 13. The CDR3 totals 17 residues.

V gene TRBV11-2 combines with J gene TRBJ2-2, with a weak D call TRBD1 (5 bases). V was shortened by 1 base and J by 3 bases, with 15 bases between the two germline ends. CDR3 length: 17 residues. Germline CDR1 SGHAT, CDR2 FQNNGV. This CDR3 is CASSLVWSQGDTGELFF. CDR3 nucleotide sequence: TGTGCCAGCAGCTTAGTGTGGTCGCAGGGCGACACCGGGGAGCTGTTTTTT.

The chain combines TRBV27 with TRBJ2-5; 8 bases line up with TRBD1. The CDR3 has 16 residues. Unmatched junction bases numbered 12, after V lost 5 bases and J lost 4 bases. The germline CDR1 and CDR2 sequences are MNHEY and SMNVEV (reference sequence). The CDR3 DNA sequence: TGTGCCAGCAGTCCGTCGGACAGGGCCCTCGGAGAGACCCAGTACTTC. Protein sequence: CASSPSDRALGETQYF.

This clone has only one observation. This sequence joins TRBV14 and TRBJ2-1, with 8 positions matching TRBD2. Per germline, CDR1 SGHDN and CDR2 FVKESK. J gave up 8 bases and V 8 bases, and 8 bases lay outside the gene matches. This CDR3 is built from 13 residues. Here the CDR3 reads CASRSSGIYEQFF. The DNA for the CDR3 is TGTGCCAGCCGTAGTAGCGGGATATATGAGCAGTTCTTC.

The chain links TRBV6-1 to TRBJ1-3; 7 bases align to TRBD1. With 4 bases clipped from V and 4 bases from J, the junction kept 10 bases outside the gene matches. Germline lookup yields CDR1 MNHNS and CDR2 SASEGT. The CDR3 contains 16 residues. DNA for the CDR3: TGTGCCAGCAGTGGGGGACAGAGCGCGAGAGGAAACACCATATATTTT. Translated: CASSGGQSARGNTIYF.

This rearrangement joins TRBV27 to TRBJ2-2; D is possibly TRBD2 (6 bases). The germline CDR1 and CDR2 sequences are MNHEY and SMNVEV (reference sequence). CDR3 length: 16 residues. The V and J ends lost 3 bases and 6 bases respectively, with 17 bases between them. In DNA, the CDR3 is TGTGCCAGCAGTTTGTTAAGCGGGTGGGTCTCCGGGGAGCTGTTTTTT. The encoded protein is CASSLLSGWVSGELFF.

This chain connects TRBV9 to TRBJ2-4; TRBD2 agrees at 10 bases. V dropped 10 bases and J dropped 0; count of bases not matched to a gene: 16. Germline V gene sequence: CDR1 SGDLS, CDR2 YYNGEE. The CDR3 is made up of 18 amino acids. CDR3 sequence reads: CARRRSRLAGAAKNIQYF. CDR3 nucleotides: TGTGCCCGTCGTCGCTCGCGGCTAGCGGGGGCAGCCAAAAACATTCAGTACTTC.

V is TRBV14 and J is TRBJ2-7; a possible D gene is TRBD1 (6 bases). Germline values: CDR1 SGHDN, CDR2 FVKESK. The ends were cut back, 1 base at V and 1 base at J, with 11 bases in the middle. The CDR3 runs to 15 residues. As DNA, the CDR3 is TGTGCCAGCAGCCAAGCCCATACAGGGTCCTACGAGCAGTACTTC. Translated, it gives CASSQAHTGSYEQYF.